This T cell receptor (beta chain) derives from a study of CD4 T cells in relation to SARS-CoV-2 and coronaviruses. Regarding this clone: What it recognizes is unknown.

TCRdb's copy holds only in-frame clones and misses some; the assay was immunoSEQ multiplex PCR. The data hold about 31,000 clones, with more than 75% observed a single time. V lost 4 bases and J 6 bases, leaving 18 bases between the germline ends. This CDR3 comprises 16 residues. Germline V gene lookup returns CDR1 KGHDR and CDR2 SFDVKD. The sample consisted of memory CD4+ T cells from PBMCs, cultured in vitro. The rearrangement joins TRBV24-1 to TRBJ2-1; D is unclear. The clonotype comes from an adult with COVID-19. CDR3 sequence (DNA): TGTGCCACCAGTGAATCGATCGGTGTAGTCGGCAATGAGCAGTTCTTC. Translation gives CATSESIGVVGNEQFF.